Included here is one TCR beta chain sequence, with context. The antigen is unknown. In blood CD8+ and CD4+ T cells, TCR beta underwent sequencing. TEMRA cells were FACS-enriched, with CD8+ and CD4+ T cells isolated negatively. When the RNA was reverse transcribed, random hexamers were used with an input of roughly 0.5 to 1 ug. Using its own MiXCR run on the immunoSEQ multiplex PCR reads, TCRdb lists one record per CDR3 protein. This table has more than 150,000 distinct CDR3 sequences, roughly 95% appearing once. This entry belongs to a study of CD8 T cells in Susac syndrome. On the study more broadly: Among the Susac syndrome patients sequenced, 5 or 6 had active disease and roughly 8 were in remission.

Findings and caveats of the study: The CD4+ T cell repertoires in Susac syndrome were not clonally expanded.

The V end lost 2 bases, the J end lost 5 bases, and 19 bases lay between the germline ends. This CDR3 region has 16 residues. Germline V gene data show CDR1 as SGHNT and CDR2 as YYREEE (reference sequence). Sequencing was performed on CD4+ T cells from PBMCs. The clonotype was recovered from a human donor with Susac syndrome. V is TRBV5-4 and J is TRBJ2-5, with TRBD2 as a possible D gene (6 bases). For the CDR3, the DNA is TGTGCCAGCAGCTTTGTTGAGGCGGGACCAGGGGAGACCCAGTACTTC. It is translated as CASSFVEAGPGETQYF.